This TCR beta chain appears in the sequencing data of a study of T cell repertoires in ileal Crohn's disease. Study at large: Surgery for a complication: stricturing in approximately 60%, penetrating in about 40%. Study-wide points: Every patient over 26.8% clonality showed endoscopic recurrence.

Only in-frame clones appear in the TCRdb table, and some are missing; sequencing was by immunoSEQ multiplex PCR. The data show roughly 4,000 clones, with approximately 91% seen just once and about 5% held by the top ten. The CDR3 has 15 amino acids. Germline V gives CDR1 SNHLY, CDR2 FYNNEI. V shed 6 bases, J shed 5 bases, and the junction held 8 bases outside the gene matches. Remarks on this clone: Its antigen is currently unknown.

This TCR came from an adult with Crohn's disease. The sequenced sample was ileal tissue. V gene TRBV2 combines with J gene TRBJ1-5; TRBD1 matches 9 bases. The CDR3 is CASSGDRAPDQPQHF. CDR3 bases: TGTGCCAGCAGCGGGGACAGGGCTCCAGATCAGCCCCAGCATTTT.